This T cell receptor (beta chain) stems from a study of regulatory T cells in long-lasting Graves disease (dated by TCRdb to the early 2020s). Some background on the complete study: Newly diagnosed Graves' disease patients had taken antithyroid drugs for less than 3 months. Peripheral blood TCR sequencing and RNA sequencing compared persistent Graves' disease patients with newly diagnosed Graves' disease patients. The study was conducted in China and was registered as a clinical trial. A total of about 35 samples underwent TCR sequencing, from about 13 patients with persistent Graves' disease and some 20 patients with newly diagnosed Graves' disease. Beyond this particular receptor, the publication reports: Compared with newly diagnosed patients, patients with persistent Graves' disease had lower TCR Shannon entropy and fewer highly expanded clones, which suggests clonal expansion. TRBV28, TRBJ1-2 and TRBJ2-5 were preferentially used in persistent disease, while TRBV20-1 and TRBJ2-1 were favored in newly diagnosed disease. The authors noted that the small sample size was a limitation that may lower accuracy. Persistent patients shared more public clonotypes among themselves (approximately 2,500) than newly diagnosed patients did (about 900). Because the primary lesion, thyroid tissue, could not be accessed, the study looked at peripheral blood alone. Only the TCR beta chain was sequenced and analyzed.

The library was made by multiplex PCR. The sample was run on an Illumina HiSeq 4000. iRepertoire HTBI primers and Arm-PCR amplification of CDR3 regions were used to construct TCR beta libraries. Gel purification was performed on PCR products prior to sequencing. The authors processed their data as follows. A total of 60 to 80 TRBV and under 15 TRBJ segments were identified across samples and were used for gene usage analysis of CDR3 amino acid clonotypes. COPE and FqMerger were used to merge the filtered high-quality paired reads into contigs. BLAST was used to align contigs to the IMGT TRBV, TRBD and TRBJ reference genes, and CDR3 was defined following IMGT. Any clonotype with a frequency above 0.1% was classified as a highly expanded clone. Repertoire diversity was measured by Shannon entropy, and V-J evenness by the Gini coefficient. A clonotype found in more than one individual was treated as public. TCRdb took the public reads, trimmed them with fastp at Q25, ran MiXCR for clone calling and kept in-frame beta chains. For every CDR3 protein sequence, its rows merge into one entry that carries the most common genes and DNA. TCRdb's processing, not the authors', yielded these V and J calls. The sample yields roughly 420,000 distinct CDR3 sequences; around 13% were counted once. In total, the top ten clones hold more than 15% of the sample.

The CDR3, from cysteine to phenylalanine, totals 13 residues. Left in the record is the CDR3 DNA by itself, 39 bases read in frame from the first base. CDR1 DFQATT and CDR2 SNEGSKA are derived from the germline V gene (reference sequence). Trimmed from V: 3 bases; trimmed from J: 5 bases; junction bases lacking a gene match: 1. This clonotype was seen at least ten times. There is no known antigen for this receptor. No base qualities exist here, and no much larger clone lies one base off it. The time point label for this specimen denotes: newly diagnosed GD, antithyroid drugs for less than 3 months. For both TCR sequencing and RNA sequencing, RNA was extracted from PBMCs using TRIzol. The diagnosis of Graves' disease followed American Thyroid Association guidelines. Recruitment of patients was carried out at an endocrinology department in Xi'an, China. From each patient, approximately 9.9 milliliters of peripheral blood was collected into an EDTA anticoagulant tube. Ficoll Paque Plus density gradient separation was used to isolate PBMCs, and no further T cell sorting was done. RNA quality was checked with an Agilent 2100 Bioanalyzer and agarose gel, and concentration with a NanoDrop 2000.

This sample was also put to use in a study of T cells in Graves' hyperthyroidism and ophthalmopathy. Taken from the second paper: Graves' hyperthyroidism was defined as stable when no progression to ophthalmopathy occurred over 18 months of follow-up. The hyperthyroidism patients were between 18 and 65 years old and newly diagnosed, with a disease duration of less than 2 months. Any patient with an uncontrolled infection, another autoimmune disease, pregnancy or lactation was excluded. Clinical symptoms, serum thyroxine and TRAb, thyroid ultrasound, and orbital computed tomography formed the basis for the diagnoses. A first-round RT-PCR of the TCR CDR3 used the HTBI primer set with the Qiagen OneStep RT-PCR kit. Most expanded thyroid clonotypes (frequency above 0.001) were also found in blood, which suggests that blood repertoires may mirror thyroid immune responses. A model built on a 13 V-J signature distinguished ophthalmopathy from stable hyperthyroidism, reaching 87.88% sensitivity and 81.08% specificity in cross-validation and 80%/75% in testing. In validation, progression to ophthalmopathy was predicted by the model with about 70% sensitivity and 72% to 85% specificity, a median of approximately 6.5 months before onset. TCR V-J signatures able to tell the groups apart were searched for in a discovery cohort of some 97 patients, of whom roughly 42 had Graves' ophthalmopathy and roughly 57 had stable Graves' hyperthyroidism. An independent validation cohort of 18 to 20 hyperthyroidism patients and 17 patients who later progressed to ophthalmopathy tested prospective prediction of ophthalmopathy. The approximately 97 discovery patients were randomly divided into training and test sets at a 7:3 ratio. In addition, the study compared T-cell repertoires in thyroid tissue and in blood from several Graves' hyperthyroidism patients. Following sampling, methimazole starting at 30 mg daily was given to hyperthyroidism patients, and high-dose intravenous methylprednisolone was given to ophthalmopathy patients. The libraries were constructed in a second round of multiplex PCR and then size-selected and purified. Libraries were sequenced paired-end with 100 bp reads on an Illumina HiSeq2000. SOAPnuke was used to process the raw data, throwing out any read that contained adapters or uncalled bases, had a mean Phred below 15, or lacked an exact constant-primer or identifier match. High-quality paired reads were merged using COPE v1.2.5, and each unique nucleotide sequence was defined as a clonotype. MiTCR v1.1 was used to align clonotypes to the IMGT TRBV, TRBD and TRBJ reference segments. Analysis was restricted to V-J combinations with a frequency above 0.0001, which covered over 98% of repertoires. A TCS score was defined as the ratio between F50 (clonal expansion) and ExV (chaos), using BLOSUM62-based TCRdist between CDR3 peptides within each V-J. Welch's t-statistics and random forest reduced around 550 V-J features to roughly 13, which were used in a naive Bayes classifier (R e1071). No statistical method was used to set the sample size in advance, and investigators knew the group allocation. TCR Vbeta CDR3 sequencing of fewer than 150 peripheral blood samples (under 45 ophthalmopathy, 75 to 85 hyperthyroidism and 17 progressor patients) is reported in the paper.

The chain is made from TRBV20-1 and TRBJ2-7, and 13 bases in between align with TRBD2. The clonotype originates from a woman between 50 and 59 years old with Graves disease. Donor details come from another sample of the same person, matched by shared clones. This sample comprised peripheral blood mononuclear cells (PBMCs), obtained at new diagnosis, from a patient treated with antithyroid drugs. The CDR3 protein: CSARGTSGDEQYF. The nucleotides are TGCAGTGCTAGGGGGACTAGCGGGGACGAGCAGTACTTC.